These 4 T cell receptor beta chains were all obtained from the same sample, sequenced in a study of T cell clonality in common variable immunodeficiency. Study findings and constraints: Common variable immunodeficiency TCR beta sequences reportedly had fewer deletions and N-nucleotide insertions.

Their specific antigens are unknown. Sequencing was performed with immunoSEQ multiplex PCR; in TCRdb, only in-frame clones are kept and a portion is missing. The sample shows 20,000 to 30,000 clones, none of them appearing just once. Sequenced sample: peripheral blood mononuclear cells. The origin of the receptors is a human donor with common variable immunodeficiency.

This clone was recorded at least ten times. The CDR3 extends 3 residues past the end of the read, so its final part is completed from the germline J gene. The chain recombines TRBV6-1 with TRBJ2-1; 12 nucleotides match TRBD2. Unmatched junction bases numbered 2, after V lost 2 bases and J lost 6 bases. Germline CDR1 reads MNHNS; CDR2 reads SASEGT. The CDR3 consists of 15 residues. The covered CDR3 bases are TGTGCCAGCAGTGAACTAGCGGGAGGGGTCAATGAG. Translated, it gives CASSELAGGVNE. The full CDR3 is CASSELAGGVNEQFF.

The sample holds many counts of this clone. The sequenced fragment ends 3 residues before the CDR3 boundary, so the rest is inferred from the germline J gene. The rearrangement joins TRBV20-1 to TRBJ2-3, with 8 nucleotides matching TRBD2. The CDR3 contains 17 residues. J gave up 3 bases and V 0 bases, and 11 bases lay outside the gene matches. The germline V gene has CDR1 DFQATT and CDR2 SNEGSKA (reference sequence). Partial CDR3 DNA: TGCAGTGCTAGAGATCCGGGGCTAGCGGGTGGGACAGATACG. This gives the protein CSARDPGLAGGTDT. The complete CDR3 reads CSARDPGLAGGTDTQYF.

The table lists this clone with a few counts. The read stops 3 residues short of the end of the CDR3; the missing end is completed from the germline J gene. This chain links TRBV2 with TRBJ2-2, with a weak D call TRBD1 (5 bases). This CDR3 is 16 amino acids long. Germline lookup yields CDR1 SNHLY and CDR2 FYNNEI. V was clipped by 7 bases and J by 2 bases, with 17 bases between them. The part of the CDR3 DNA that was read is TGTGCCAGCATCCAAGGTGGCAGGGCCAACACCGGGGAG. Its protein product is CASIQGGRANTGE. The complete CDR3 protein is CASIQGGRANTGELFF.

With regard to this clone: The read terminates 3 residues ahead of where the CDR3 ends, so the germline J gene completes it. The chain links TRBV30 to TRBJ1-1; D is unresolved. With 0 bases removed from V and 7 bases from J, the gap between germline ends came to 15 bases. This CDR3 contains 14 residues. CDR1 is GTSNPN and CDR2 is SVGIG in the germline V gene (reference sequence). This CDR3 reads CAWSVTGFDDEAFF. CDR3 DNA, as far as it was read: TGTGCCTGGAGTGTAACGGGGTTCGACGATGAA.